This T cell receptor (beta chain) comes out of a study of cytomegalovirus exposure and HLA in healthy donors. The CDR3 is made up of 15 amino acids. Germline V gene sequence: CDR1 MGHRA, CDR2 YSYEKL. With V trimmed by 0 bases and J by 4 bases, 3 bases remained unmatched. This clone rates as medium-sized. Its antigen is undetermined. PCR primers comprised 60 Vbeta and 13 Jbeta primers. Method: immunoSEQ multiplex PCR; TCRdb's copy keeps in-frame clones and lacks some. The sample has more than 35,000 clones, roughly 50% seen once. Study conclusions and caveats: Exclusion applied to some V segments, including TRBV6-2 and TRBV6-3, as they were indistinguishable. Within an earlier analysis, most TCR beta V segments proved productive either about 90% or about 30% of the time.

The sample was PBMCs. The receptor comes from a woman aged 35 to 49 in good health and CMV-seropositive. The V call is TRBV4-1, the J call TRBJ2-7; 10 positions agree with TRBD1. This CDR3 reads CASSQETGGLYEQYF. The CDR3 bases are TGCGCCAGCAGCCAAGAGACAGGGGGCTTATACGAGCAGTACTTC.